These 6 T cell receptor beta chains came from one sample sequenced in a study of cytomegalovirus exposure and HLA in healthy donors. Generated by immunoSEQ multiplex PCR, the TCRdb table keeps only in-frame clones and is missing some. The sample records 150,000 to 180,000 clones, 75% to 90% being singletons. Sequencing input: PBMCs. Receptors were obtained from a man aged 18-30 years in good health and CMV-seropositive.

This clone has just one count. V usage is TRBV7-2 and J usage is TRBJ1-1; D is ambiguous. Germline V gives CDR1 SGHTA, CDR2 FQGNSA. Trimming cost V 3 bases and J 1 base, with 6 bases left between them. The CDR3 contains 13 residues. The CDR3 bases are TGTGCCAGCAGCTTCCGACAGAACACTGAAGCTTTCTTT. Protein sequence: CASSFRQNTEAFF.

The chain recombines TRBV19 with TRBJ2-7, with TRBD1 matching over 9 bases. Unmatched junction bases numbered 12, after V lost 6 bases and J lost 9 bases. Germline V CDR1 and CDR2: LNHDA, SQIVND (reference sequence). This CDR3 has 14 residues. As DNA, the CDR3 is TGTGCCAGTAGCCCGGGACAGGGCCTCCGGGGGCAGTACTTC. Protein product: CASSPGQGLRGQYF.

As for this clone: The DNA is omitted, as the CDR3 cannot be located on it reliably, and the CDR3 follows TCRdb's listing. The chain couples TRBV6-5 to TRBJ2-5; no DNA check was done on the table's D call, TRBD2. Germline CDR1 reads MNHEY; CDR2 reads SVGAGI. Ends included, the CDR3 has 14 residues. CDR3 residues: CASSSSGGKETQYF.

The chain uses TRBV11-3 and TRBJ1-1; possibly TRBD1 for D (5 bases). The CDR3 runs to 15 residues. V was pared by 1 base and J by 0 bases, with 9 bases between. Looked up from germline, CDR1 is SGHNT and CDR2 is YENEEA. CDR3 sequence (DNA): TGTGCCAGCAGCTTAGGGGGCAGCCTGAACACTGAAGCTTTCTTT. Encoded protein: CASSLGGSLNTEAFF.

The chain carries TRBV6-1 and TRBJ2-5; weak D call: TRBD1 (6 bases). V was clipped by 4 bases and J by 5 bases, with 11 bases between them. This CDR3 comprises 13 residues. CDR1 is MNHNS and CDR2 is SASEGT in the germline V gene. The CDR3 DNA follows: TGTGCCAGCAGTGCCTACAGGGAGGAGACCCAGTACTTC. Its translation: CASSAYREETQYF.

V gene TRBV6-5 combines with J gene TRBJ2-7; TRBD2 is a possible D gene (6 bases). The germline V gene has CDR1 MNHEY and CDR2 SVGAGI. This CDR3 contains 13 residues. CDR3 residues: CASLSSVAYEQYF. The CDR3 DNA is TGTGCTTCGCTGTCTAGCGTTGCCTACGAGCAGTACTTC.